This T cell receptor (beta chain) appears in the sequencing data of a study of CD8 T cells in Susac syndrome. After removal of 3 bases from V and 7 bases from J, the junction contained 6 bases not matched to a gene. CDR3 length equals 14 residues. Germline assignment: CDR1 SGDLS and CDR2 YYNGEE. It was with random hexamers that roughly 0.45 to 1 ug RNA was reverse transcribed. MiXCR was run by TCRdb on the immunoSEQ multiplex PCR reads, yielding one entry per CDR3 protein. The sample consists of about 130,000 distinct CDR3 sequences, roughly 94% of them appearing once. Source material: CD8+ T cells from PBMCs. The source is a human donor with Susac syndrome. J is TRBJ2-1 and V is TRBV9; 8 nucleotides align to TRBD1. The CDR3 is CASSGQGARNEQFF. In nucleotides, the CDR3 is TGTGCCAGCAGCGGGCAGGGGGCACGGAATGAGCAGTTCTTC.